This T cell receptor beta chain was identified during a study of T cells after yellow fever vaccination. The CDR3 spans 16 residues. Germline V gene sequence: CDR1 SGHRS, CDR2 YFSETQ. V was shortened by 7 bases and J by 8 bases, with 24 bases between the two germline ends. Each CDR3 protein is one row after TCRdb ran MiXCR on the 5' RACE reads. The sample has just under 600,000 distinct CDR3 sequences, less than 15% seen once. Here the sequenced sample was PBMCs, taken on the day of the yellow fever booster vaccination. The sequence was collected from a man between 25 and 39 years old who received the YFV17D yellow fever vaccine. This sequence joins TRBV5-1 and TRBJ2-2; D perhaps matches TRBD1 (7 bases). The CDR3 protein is CASSLTGDSPPGELFF. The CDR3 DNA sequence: TGCGCCAGCTCTCTCACAGGGGACTCGCCCCCTGGGGAGCTGTTTTTT.